The sequence of this TCR beta chain was determined in a study of T cell responses to AZD1222 COVID-19 vaccine. Study-wide results and limits: Targets within unmutated variant regions were reportedly found for nearly half of spike-specific TCRs. The donor cohort was predominantly white British with a female majority, and clonal diversity may have been underestimated. There were repertoire samples only from the period after the peak T cell response. It was only five to seven AZD1222 recipients who were seropositive at baseline.

Trimming left V 2 bases short and J 1 base short, with 6 bases between. CDR1 and CDR2 (germline): SGHKS, YYEKEE (reference sequence). The CDR3 totals 13 residues. The table came from immunoSEQ multiplex PCR; TCRdb's copy has only in-frame clones and leaves some out. The data show roughly 92,000 clones, roughly 91% seen once. Only one count was recorded for this clone. Its target is not known. The clonotype originates from an adult who received the AZD1222 COVID-19 vaccine. The source was peripheral blood, collected 28 days after the second AZD1222 dose. The rearrangement joins TRBV5-5 to TRBJ1-1; D not certain. Written as DNA, the CDR3 is TGTGCCAGCAGCTTAGGCTGGAACACTGAAGCTTTCTTT. Amino acids: CASSLGWNTEAFF.